This T cell receptor beta chain appears in the sequencing data of a study of cytomegalovirus exposure and HLA in healthy donors. Notes on the study in general: Accurate predictions that matched the HLA-A and HLA-B alleles of most subjects were reportedly made from TCR beta sequences.

Worth noting for this clone: Its target is unknown.

CDR1 and CDR2 (germline): MDHEN, SYDVKM. The CDR3 length is 12 residues. The V end was cut by 5 bases, the J end by 3 bases, with 8 bases between. PCR was performed using 60 Vbeta and 13 Jbeta primers. Sequenced by immunoSEQ multiplex PCR; TCRdb stores in-frame clones only, minus some. The repertoire holds around 45,000 clones, approximately 47% seen once, with 6% in the top ten. This chain uses TRBV28 with TRBJ2-7; perhaps TRBD1 as D (5 bases). This clonotype was obtained from a man aged 60 to 69 in good health and CMV-seronegative. Sequencing was performed on PBMCs. CDR3 nucleotides: TGTGCCAGCAGTCTACAGGACTACGAGCAGTACTTC. Its translation is CASSLQDYEQYF.